A selection of T cell receptor beta chains follows, all from one sample in a study of CD8 T cells in ankylosing spondylitis. TCRdb fed the 5' RACE reads into MiXCR, producing one record per CDR3 protein. The repertoire holds tens of thousands of distinct CDR3 sequences, with 27% as singletons. Material: blood, either unsorted or a sorted T cell fraction (not recorded which). These receptor sequences come from a male donor with ankylosing spondylitis or in good health (not recorded which). CDR3s include the opening cysteine and the closing phenylalanine or tryptophan. Each record gives: J gene, clone size, D gene, V gene, CDR3 protein, CDR3 DNA. The D gene is left open where the match is weak. Only part of the rows carry a size: once, few, many, or a class if the clone is expanded.

J: TRBJ2-1
size: NA
D: NA
V: TRBV6-6
CDR3: CASSPEVEQFF
DNA: TGTGCCAGCAGCCCCGAGGTTGAGCAGTTCTTC

J: TRBJ2-3
size: NA
D: NA
V: TRBV20-1
CDR3: CSAAQGVGGTDTQYF
DNA: TGCAGTGCGGCACAAGGCGTCGGGGGCACAGATACGCAGTATTTT

J: TRBJ2-1
size: NA
D: TRBD2
V: TRBV27
CDR3: CASRISSGVTYNEQFF
DNA: TGTGCCAGCAGAATTTCTAGCGGGGTAACCTACAATGAGCAGTTCTTC

J: TRBJ1-5
size: few
D: NA
V: TRBV2
CDR3: CASRGYSNQPQHF
DNA: TGTGCCAGCAGGGGGTATAGCAATCAGCCCCAGCATTTT

J: TRBJ2-3
size: few
D: TRBD2
V: TRBV29-1
CDR3: CSVASGTWTDTQYF
DNA: TGCAGCGTGGCCAGCGGGACTTGGACAGATACGCAGTATTTT

J: TRBJ2-7
size: NA
D: NA
V: TRBV20-1
CDR3: CSARDQGYEQYF
DNA: TGCAGTGCTAGAGATCAAGGGTACGAGCAGTACTTC

J: TRBJ1-1
size: few
D: NA
V: TRBV20-1
CDR3: CSASLTRAEAFF
DNA: TGCAGTGCTAGTCTAACGCGAGCTGAAGCTTTCTTT

J: TRBJ1-1
size: NA
D: NA
V: TRBV20-1
CDR3: CSAAGSPIF
DNA: TGCAGTGCCGCAGGGAGCCCCATCTTT

J: TRBJ2-1
size: NA
D: TRBD2
V: TRBV7-8
CDR3: CASTRDYYGLNEQFF
DNA: TGTGCCAGCACCCGGGACTATTATGGTTTGAATGAGCAGTTCTTC

J: TRBJ1-6
size: NA
D: NA
V: TRBV9
CDR3: CASSVAPMPGDSPLHF
DNA: TGTGCCAGCAGCGTAGCACCTATGCCCGGGGATTCACCCCTCCACTTT

J: TRBJ2-7
size: NA
D: NA
V: TRBV2
CDR3: CASSPMRDTDYEQYF
DNA: TGTGCCAGCAGCCCCATGCGGGACACAGATTACGAGCAGTACTTC

J: TRBJ2-2
size: NA
D: TRBD1
V: TRBV7-9
CDR3: CASSSRDRGSTGELFF
DNA: TGTGCCAGCAGCTCTAGAGACAGGGGTTCCACCGGGGAGCTGTTTTTT

J: TRBJ2-4
size: NA
D: NA
V: TRBV7-8
CDR3: CASSLGFGQPRGNIQYF
DNA: TGTGCCAGCAGCTTGGGCTTTGGACAGCCAAGGGGAAACATTCAGTACTTC

J: TRBJ1-2
size: NA
D: NA
V: TRBV20-1
CDR3: CSARARDNYYGYTF
DNA: TGCAGTGCTAGGGCCCGGGACAACTACTATGGCTACACCTTC

J: TRBJ1-2
size: few
D: TRBD1
V: TRBV29-1
CDR3: CSVAITGAGEGYTF
DNA: TGCAGCGTCGCCATCACAGGGGCGGGTGAGGGCTACACCTTC

J: TRBJ2-3
size: NA
D: TRBD1
V: TRBV7-9
CDR3: CASSLQGASDTQYF
DNA: TGTGCCAGCAGCCTCCAGGGGGCGTCGGATACGCAGTATTTT

J: TRBJ1-1
size: NA
D: TRBD1
V: TRBV5-1
CDR3: CASSFDRGWAFF
DNA: TGCGCCAGCAGCTTCGACAGGGGTTGGGCTTTCTTT

J: TRBJ2-3
size: NA
D: TRBD2
V: TRBV11-2
CDR3: CASSHTSGGSDTQYF
DNA: TGTGCCAGCAGCCACACTAGCGGGGGCTCAGATACGCAGTATTTT

J: TRBJ2-5
size: few
D: TRBD1
V: TRBV27
CDR3: CASSPGQGSETQYF
DNA: TGTGCCAGCAGTCCGGGACAGGGTTCAGAGACCCAGTACTTC

J: TRBJ2-5
size: few
D: NA
V: TRBV7-2
CDR3: CASSLNGLQETQYF
DNA: TGTGCCAGCAGCTTAAACGGGCTTCAAGAGACCCAGTACTTC

J: TRBJ2-1
size: few
D: NA
V: TRBV6-4
CDR3: CASSEEGTSYNEQFF
DNA: TGTGCCAGCAGTGAGGAGGGTACCTCCTACAATGAGCAGTTCTTC

J: TRBJ1-5
size: few
D: NA
V: TRBV20-1
CDR3: CSASPGQGDNQPQHF
DNA: TGCAGTGCTTCCCCGGGGCAGGGCGACAATCAGCCCCAGCATTTT

J: TRBJ1-5
size: NA
D: NA
V: TRBV28
CDR3: CASSFGQTHFSLYRNQPQHF
DNA: TGTGCCAGCAGTTTCGGACAGACACACTTTTCCCTATATAGGAATCAGCCCCAGCATTTT

J: TRBJ2-7
size: NA
D: NA
V: TRBV20-1
CDR3: CSARGAVELYEQYF
DNA: TGCAGTGCTAGAGGGGCGGTGGAACTCTACGAGCAGTACTTC

J: TRBJ1-1
size: few
D: NA
V: TRBV29-1
CDR3: CSVVTSNTEAFF
DNA: TGCAGCGTTGTCACCTCGAACACTGAAGCTTTCTTT

J: TRBJ1-1
size: many
D: NA
V: TRBV5-1
CDR3: CASSFTRMNTEAFF
DNA: TGCGCCAGCAGCTTTACACGGATGAACACTGAAGCTTTCTTT

J: TRBJ2-3
size: few
D: NA
V: TRBV7-9
CDR3: CASSPRSGDSTDTQYF
DNA: TGTGCCAGCAGCCCTAGGTCGGGGGATAGCACAGATACGCAGTATTTT

J: TRBJ2-1
size: NA
D: TRBD2
V: TRBV5-1
CDR3: CASSLESGGTNNEQFF
DNA: TGCGCCAGCAGCTTGGAGAGCGGGGGGACGAACAATGAGCAGTTCTTC

J: TRBJ2-4
size: NA
D: NA
V: TRBV7-9
CDR3: CASSHPREPGNIQYF
DNA: TGTGCCAGCAGCCATCCCAGGGAGCCAGGAAACATTCAGTACTTC

J: TRBJ1-1
size: few
D: NA
V: TRBV9
CDR3: CASSLQATANTEAFF
DNA: TGTGCCAGCAGCCTCCAGGCGACTGCGAACACTGAAGCTTTCTTT

J: TRBJ2-1
size: many
D: NA
V: TRBV27
CDR3: CASSLLGWSEQFF
DNA: TGTGCCAGCAGTTTACTAGGATGGAGTGAGCAGTTCTTC